Following are 29 T cell receptor beta chains from one sample sequenced in a study of radiotherapy plus CTLA-4 blockade in lung cancer. The assay was immunoSEQ multiplex PCR, and TCRdb's table has in-frame clones only and misses some. The sample gives some 66,000 clones, about 83% of which show up once; less than 5% is in the top ten. The sequences come from peripheral blood, collected from a patient treated with radiotherapy plus ipilimumab. The receptors were gathered from a human donor with non-small cell lung cancer who had a partial response to radiotherapy plus ipilimumab.

The genes are TRBV28 and TRBJ1-2; 8 positions agree with TRBD1. The CDR3 consists of 14 residues. Germline V CDR1 and CDR2: MDHEN, SYDVKM. The V segment lost 6 bases and the J segment 5 bases; nucleotides outside the gene matches: 8. In DNA, the CDR3 is TGTGCCAGCAGCCCACAGGGGGGGGAGTATGGCTACACCTTC. It encodes CASSPQGGEYGYTF.

This clone is a singleton in its sample. The V and J genes are TRBV28 and TRBJ2-7; D is perhaps TRBD2 (5 bases). V was pared by 7 bases and J by 5 bases, with 15 bases between. The CDR3 has 13 amino acids. Germline lookup yields CDR1 MDHEN and CDR2 SYDVKM. The CDR3 reads CASTPHGNDEQYF. Written as DNA, the CDR3 is TGTGCCAGCACCCCACACGGGAACGACGAGCAGTACTTC.

The chain has TRBV5-5 and TRBJ1-5; D not resolved. This CDR3 is built from 15 residues. Germline V gives CDR1 SGHKS, CDR2 YYEKEE (reference sequence). Trimming removed 0 bases at V and 4 bases at J, with 11 bases between. The DNA of the CDR3 is TGTGCCAGCAGCTTGGTGACTGGGAGTAATCAGCCCCAGCATTTT. Protein sequence: CASSLVTGSNQPQHF.

The chain joins TRBV27 to TRBJ2-5, with a weak D call TRBD2 (6 bases). Near its end, the DNA agrees better with TRBJ2-7, so the J call may be wrong. This CDR3 contains 14 residues. The germline CDR1 and CDR2 sequences are MNHEY and SMNVEV (reference sequence). The chain's CDR3 is CASSLRRDSHEQYF. CDR3 bases: TGTGCCAGCAGTTTACGGCGGGATAGCCACGAGCAGTACTTC.

V is TRBV6-1 and J is TRBJ2-7, with a weak D call TRBD2 (6 bases). The CDR3 runs to 12 residues. CDR1 and CDR2 from the germline V gene are MNHNS and SASEGT. V gave up 6 bases and J gave up 0 bases, with 6 bases separating them. The CDR3 region has the DNA TGTGCCAGCAGCGGGGGCTCCTACGAGCAGTACTTC. Translated: CASSGGSYEQYF.

The rearrangement joins TRBV10-3 to TRBJ1-5, with D possibly being TRBD1 (5 bases). V lost 0 bases to trimming and J lost 0 bases, with 9 bases between them. Germline V gives CDR1 ENHRY, CDR2 SYGVKD. The CDR3 consists of 16 residues. The CDR3 here is CAISESAGISNQPQHF. DNA of the CDR3: TGTGCCATCAGTGAGTCGGCAGGGATTAGCAATCAGCCCCAGCATTTT.

About this clone itself: An end of the junction differs from the germline gene, which may be a read error. This sequence joins TRBV5-1 and TRBJ1-2, with a weak D call TRBD1 (5 bases). CDR1 is SGHRS and CDR2 is YFSETQ in the germline V gene. The CDR3 is made up of 14 amino acids. The CDR3, as DNA: TGTGCCAGCAGCTTGGTGGGCAGGGACTATGGCTACACCTTC. This codes for CASSLVGRDYGYTF.

The chain couples TRBV5-4 to TRBJ2-1; D is perhaps TRBD2 (6 bases). The CDR3 runs 14 residues. Germline CDR1 reads SGHNT; CDR2 reads YYREEE (reference sequence). The germline V and J ends were trimmed by 4 bases and 4 bases, with 12 bases remaining between them. CDR3 in amino acids: CASSAGTPYNEQFF. CDR3 DNA sequence: TGTGCCAGCAGCGCCGGGACTCCGTACAATGAGCAGTTCTTC.

The J gene is TRBJ2-6, the V gene TRBV5-4; D not resolved. Germline V gives CDR1 SGHNT, CDR2 YYREEE (reference sequence). The CDR3 runs 16 residues. Trimming left V 6 bases short and J 3 bases short, with 16 bases between. The CDR3, as DNA: TGTGCCAGCACTCAAGGCCAGTCAGGTGGGGCCAACGTCCTGACTTTC. Translation: CASTQGQSGGANVLTF. Together with reference TRBV5-4 and TRBJ2-6, the CDR3 gives the full variable domain: ETGVTQSPTHLIKTRGQQVTLRCSSQSGHNTVSWYQQALGQGPQFIFQYYREEENGRGNFPPRFSGLQFPNYSSELNVNALELDDSALYLCASTQGQSGGANVLTFGAGSRLTVL.

The chain combines TRBV5-1 with TRBJ1-6, with TRBD1 matching over 11 bases. CDR1 and CDR2 (germline): SGHRS, YFSETQ. V gave up 8 bases and J gave up 14 bases; unmatched junction bases: 15. This CDR3 comprises 15 residues. CDR3 in DNA: TGCGCCAGTCGACATGAGGGACAGGGGGAGTTATCCCTCCACTTT. Residues: CASRHEGQGELSLHF.

V and J are TRBV6-5 and TRBJ2-1; 8 bases map to TRBD1. The CDR3 runs to 14 residues. Germline V gene lookup returns CDR1 MNHEY and CDR2 SVGAGI. Unmatched junction bases numbered 9, after V lost 6 bases and J lost 8 bases. CDR3 coding DNA: TGTGCCAGCAGACGGACAGGGTATAACTATGAGCAGTTCTTC. It translates to CASRRTGYNYEQFF.

V gene TRBV28 combines with J gene TRBJ2-7, with 11 bases matching TRBD1. CDR1 and CDR2 from the germline V gene are MDHEN and SYDVKM. The CDR3 has 15 amino acids. V lost 6 bases to trimming and J lost 1 base; unmatched junction nucleotides: 5. CDR3: CASRIGTGGSYEQYF. The CDR3, as DNA: TGTGCCAGCAGAATTGGGACAGGGGGTTCCTACGAGCAGTACTTC.

This clone was counted a few times. The V and J genes are TRBV13 and TRBJ2-4; D gene unclear. With 3 bases removed from V and 5 bases from J, the gap between germline ends came to 11 bases. The germline V gene encodes CDR1 PRHDT and CDR2 FYEKMQ (reference sequence). This CDR3 contains 14 residues. The CDR3 DNA is TGTGCCAGCAGCTTGTGGGCCGACGAAAACATTCAGTACTTC. This codes for CASSLWADENIQYF.

The rearrangement joins TRBV5-1 to TRBJ2-1, with TRBD2 matching 7 bases. The CDR3 consists of 14 residues. Trimming took 5 bases from V and 7 from J; bases not matched to a gene: 9. Germline V gene data show CDR1 as SGHRS and CDR2 as YFSETQ. CDR3 loop: CASRVQLARNEQFF. The CDR3 DNA sequence: TGCGCCAGCAGAGTTCAACTAGCGCGAAATGAGCAGTTCTTC.

As DNA, the CDR3 is TGTGCCAGCAGCTTAGGGCGGCTAGCGGAGGGAAAAGAGACCCAGTACTTC. Protein sequence: CASSLGRLAEGKETQYF. The J gene is TRBJ2-5, the V gene TRBV7-8; 7 bases are shared with TRBD2. The CDR3 sequence is 17 residues long. Germline V CDR1 and CDR2: SGHVS, FQNEAQ. Germline trimming cut 1 base from V and 3 bases from J; bases unmatched to any gene: 11.

In regard to this clone: The sample carries other DNA sequences with the same CDR3. The genes are TRBV6-1 and TRBJ2-5; D might be TRBD2 (6 bases). From germline, CDR1 is MNHNS and CDR2 SASEGT. Trimming removed 3 bases from V and 2 bases from J, with 22 bases in between. The CDR3 is 18 residues long. The CDR3 DNA sequence: TGTGCCAGCAGTGAGGTTGGGATCGGTGGCGGAGGGCAAGAGACCCAGTACTTC. This translates into CASSEVGIGGGGQETQYF.

The V and J genes are TRBV12-5 and TRBJ2-2; D is perhaps TRBD2 (6 bases). CDR1 is LGHNT and CDR2 is FRNRAP in the germline V gene. The V gene lost 5 bases and the J gene lost 1 base, with 14 bases spanning the gap. The CDR3 consists of 16 residues. The CDR3 nucleotides read TGTGCTAGTGGTCCGGGACTTACACAGAACACCGGGGAGCTGTTTTTT. Encoded protein: CASGPGLTQNTGELFF.

The chain links TRBV4-2 to TRBJ2-7; 7 bases map to TRBD1. This CDR3 comprises 16 residues. With V trimmed by 0 bases and J by 3 bases, 8 bases remained unmatched. Germline assignment: CDR1 LGHNA and CDR2 YNFKEQ. The CDR3, as DNA: TGTGCCAGCAGCCAAGAACAACAGGGGATATACTACGAGCAGTACTTC. Translating it yields CASSQEQQGIYYEQYF.

This chain connects TRBV30 to TRBJ2-1, with 10 bases that match TRBD1. Germline V lookup: CDR1 GTSNPN, CDR2 SVGIG (reference sequence). The CDR3 has 14 residues. Trimming at V came to 6 bases and at J to 10 bases, leaving 12 bases not matched to a gene. As DNA, the CDR3 is TGTGCCTGCAGTTCGGGACAGGGGTCTGTCGAGCAGTTCTTC. It translates to CACSSGQGSVEQFF. The whole variable domain, remainder taken from reference TRBV30 and TRBJ2-1, is SQTIHQWPATLVQPVGSPLSLECTVEGTSNPNLYWYRQAAGRGLQLLFYSVGIGQISSEVPQNLSASRPQDRQFILSSKKLLLSDSGFYLCACSSGQGSVEQFFGPGTRLTVL.

The CDR3 region has the DNA TGTGCCTGGATAAGCGGAAACACCATATATTTT. Its protein is CAWISGNTIYF. V usage is TRBV30 and J usage is TRBJ1-3; D remains unclear. The germline V gene has CDR1 GTSNPN and CDR2 SVGIG (reference sequence). CDR3 length: 11 amino acids. Trimming took 4 bases from V and 4 from J, leaving 5 bases between them. The full variable domain, rest sourced from reference TRBV30 and TRBJ1-3, is SQTIHQWPATLVQPVGSPLSLECTVEGTSNPNLYWYRQAAGRGLQLLFYSVGIGQISSEVPQNLSASRPQDRQFILSSKKLLLSDSGFYLCAWISGNTIYFGEGSWLTVV.

This clone was detected a few times. CDR3 sequence reads: CASSQVAEPGYEQYF. Written as DNA, the CDR3 is TGCGCCAGCAGCCAAGTTGCAGAGCCAGGCTACGAGCAGTACTTC. The J gene is TRBJ2-7, the V gene TRBV4-1, with D unclear. CDR3 length: 15 amino acids. V lost 1 base, J lost 3 bases, and 13 bases lay in between. Germline-derived CDR1 and CDR2 are MGHRA and YSYEKL.

The rearrangement links TRBV2 to TRBJ2-1, with D possibly TRBD2 on 7 matching bases. V lost 3 bases and J lost 4, with 13 bases in between. Germline V CDR1 and CDR2: SNHLY, FYNNEI. This CDR3 is built from 15 residues. In DNA, the CDR3 is TGTGCCAGCAGTGATCGGGGGGCATCGTACAATGAGCAGTTCTTC. Its protein product is CASSDRGASYNEQFF.

The rearrangement links TRBV2 to TRBJ1-5; perhaps TRBD1 as D (6 bases). The germline CDR1 and CDR2 sequences are SNHLY and FYNNEI. The CDR3 is made up of 15 amino acids. Trimming removed 1 base from V and 6 bases from J, with 13 bases in between. CDR3 DNA sequence: TGTGCCAGCAGTGAAGGACCACAGGGAAGTCAGCCCCAGCATTTT. Its translation: CASSEGPQGSQPQHF.

The chain recombines TRBV15 with TRBJ2-1; D call uncertain. Germline assignment: CDR1 LNHNV and CDR2 YYDKDF (reference sequence). The CDR3 length is 14 residues. The V gene lost 0 bases and the J gene lost 7 bases, with 10 bases spanning the gap. The CDR3 loop reads CATSRDREINEQFF. Written as DNA, the CDR3 is TGTGCCACCAGCAGAGATCGCGAAATAAATGAGCAGTTCTTC.

This clone appeared a single time. The V and J genes are TRBV30 and TRBJ2-7, with a weak D call TRBD2 (6 bases). CDR1 and CDR2 from the germline V gene are GTSNPN and SVGIG (reference sequence). Trimming stripped 8 bases from V and 7 bases from J, with 18 bases between. The CDR3 contains 12 residues. CDR3 bases: TGTGCCGGAGGGGACTCCCGGGGGGAGCAGTACTTC. The encoded protein is CAGGDSRGEQYF.

V is TRBV19 and J is TRBJ1-1; TRBD1 matches at 10 bases. There are 14 residues in the CDR3. The ends lost 9 bases at V and 4 bases at J; junction bases unmatched: 8. CDR1 and CDR2 (germline): LNHDA, SQIVND (reference sequence). The CDR3 bases are TGTGCCAGCCGGGACAGGGGCAGGGTCACTGAAGCTTTCTTT. Translating it yields CASRDRGRVTEAFF.

In its sample, this clone was seen once. CDR3 residues: CASSPGTSGSMYTQYF. CDR3 DNA: TGCGCCAGCAGCCCGGGGACTAGCGGGAGTATGTATACGCAGTATTTT. The chain combines TRBV5-1 with TRBJ2-3; 14 bases match TRBD2. The germline gives CDR1 SGHRS, CDR2 YFSETQ. V shed 4 bases, J shed 7 bases, and the junction held 8 bases outside the gene matches. The CDR3 spans 16 residues.

The chain combines TRBV28 with TRBJ1-5, with 7 positions matching TRBD1. V trimming: 5 bases; J trimming: 3 bases; junction bases outside the gene matches: 7. The length of the CDR3 is 15 residues. The germline V gene encodes CDR1 MDHEN and CDR2 SYDVKM. CDR3 bases: TGTGCCAGCAGTCTCGGGACAGAATTCAATCAGCCCCAGCATTTT. It is translated as CASSLGTEFNQPQHF.

The rearrangement links TRBV11-2 to TRBJ2-5, with a possible D match to TRBD1 (6 bases). The V gene's germline CDR1 is SGHAT and CDR2 FQNNGV. The CDR3 totals 14 residues. The V and J ends lost 5 bases and 1 base respectively, with 11 bases between them. The CDR3 DNA sequence: TGTGCCAGCAGCCGAATCAGGGGCCAAGAGACCCAGTACTTC. Its translation: CASSRIRGQETQYF.